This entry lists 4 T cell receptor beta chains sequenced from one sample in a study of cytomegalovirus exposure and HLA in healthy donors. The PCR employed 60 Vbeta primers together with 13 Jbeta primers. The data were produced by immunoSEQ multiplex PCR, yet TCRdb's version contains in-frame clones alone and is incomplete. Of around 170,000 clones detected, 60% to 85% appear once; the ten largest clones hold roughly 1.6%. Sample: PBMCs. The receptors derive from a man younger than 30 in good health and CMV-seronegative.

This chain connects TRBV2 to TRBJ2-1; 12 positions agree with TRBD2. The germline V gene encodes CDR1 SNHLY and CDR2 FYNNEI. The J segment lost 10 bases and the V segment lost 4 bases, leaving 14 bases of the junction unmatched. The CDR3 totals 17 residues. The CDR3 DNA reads TGTGCCAGCAGTGGGACTAGCGGGATCGCCAGAAGCATCGAGCAGTTCTTC. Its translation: CASSGTSGIARSIEQFF.

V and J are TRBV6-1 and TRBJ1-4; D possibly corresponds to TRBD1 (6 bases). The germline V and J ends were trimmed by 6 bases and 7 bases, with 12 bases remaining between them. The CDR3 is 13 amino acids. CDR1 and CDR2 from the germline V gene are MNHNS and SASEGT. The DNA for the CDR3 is TGTGCCAGCAGACAGGGAACGGGTGAAAAACTGTTTTTT. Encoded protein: CASRQGTGEKLFF.

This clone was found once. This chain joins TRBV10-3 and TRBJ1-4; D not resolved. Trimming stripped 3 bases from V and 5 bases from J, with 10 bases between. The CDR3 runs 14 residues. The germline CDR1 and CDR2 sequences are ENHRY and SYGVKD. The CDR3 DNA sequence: TGTGCCATCAGTGATAGTCTTCGAAATGAAAAACTGTTTTTT. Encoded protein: CAISDSLRNEKLFF.

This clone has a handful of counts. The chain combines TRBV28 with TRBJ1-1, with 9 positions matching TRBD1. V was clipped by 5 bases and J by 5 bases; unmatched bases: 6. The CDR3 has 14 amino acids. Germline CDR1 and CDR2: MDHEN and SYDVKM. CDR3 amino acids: CASSPPTGGTEAFF. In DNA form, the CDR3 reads TGTGCCAGCAGTCCCCCGACAGGGGGAACTGAAGCTTTCTTT.